This record concerns one TCR beta chain sequence. The J segment lost 7 bases and the V segment lost 4 bases, leaving 11 bases of the junction unmatched. The germline V gene encodes CDR1 SGHRS and CDR2 YFSETQ. The CDR3 is made up of 15 amino acids. Sequencing was performed with immunoSEQ multiplex PCR; in TCRdb, only in-frame clones are kept and a portion is missing. The sample yields 200,000 to 300,000 clones, about 86% seen once. The data were taken from a study of blood T cell repertoires in COVID-19. Overall study context: Specimens from acute and convalescent COVID-19 originated in the United States, Italy and Spain.

The origin of this receptor is a man aged 30 to 45 with active or convalescent COVID-19. This rearrangement joins TRBV5-1 to TRBJ1-2; 9 bases are shared with TRBD1. Sequenced material: peripheral blood. The CDR3 is CASSPLGTGLSGYTF. CDR3 bases: TGCGCCAGCAGCCCCTTAGGGACAGGGTTGTCTGGCTACACCTTC.